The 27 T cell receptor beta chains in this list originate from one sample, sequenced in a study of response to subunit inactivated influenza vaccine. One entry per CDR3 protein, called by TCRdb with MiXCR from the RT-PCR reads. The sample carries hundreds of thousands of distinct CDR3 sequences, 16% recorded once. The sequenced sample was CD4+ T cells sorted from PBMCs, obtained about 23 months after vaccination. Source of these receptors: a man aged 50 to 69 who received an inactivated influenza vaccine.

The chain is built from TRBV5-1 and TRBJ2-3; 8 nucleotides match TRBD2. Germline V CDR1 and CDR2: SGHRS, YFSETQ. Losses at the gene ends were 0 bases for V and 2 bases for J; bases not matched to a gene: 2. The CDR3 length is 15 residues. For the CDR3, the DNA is TGCGCCAGCAGCTTGGGCGGGGGGACCACAGATACGCAGTATTTT. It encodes CASSLGGGTTDTQYF.

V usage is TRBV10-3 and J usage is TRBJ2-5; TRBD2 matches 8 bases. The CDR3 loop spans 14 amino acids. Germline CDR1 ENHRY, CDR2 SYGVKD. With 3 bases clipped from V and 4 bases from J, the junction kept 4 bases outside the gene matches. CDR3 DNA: TGTGCCATCAGTGACCGGGGGGGCCGAGAGACCCAGTACTTC. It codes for CAISDRGGRETQYF.

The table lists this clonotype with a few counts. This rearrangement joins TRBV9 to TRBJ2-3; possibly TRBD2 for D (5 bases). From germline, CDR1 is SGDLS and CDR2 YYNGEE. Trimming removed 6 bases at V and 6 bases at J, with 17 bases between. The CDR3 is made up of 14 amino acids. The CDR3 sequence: CASNMTREIDTQYF. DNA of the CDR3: TGTGCCAGCAACATGACTCGGGAAATTGATACGCAGTATTTT.

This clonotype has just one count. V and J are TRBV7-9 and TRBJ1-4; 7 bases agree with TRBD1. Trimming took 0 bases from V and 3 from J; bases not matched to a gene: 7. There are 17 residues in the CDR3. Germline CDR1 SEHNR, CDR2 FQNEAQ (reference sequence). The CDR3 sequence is CASSLAMGTASNEKLFF. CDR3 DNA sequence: TGTGCCAGCAGCTTAGCGATGGGGACAGCCTCTAATGAAAAACTGTTTTTT.

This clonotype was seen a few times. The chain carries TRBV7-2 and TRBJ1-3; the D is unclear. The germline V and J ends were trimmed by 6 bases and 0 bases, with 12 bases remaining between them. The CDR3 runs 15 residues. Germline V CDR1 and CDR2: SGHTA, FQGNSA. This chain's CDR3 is CASRGGRISGNTIYF. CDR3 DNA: TGTGCCAGCAGGGGCGGACGGATCTCTGGAAACACCATATATTTT.

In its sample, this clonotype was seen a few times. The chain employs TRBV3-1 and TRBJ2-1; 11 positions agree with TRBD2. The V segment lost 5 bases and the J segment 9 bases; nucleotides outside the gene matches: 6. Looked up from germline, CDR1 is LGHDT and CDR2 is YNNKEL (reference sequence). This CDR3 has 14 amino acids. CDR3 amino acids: CASSSYLAGGEQFF. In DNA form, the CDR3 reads TGTGCCAGCAGCTCATACCTAGCGGGAGGTGAGCAGTTCTTC.

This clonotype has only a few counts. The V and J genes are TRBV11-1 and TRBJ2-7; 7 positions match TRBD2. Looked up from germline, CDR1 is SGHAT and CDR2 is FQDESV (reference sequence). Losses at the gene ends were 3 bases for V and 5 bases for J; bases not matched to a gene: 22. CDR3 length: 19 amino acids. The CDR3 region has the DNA TGTGCCAGCAGCTTTAATGGGAGGGGCCGGGATTATAGGATCCACGAGCAGTACTTC. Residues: CASSFNGRGRDYRIHEQYF.

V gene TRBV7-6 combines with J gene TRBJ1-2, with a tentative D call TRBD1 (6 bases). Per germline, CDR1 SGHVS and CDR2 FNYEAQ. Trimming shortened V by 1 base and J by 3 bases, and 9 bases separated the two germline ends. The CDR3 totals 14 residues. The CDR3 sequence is CASSLGTADYGYTF. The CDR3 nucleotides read TGTGCCAGCAGCTTAGGGACAGCCGACTATGGCTACACCTTC.

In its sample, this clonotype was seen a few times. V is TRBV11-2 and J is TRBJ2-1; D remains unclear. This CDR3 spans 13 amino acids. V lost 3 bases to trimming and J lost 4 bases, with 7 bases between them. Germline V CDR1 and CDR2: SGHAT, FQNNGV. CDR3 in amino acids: CASSFGQYNEQFF. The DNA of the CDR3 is TGTGCCAGCAGCTTTGGGCAATACAATGAGCAGTTCTTC.

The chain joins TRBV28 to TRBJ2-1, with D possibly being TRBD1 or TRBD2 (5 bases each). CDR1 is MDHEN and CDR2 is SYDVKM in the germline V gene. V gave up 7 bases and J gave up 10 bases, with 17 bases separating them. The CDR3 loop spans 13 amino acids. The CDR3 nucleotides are TGTGCCAGCACCCCAAGGGGAGTCAGCGAGCAGTTCTTC. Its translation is CASTPRGVSEQFF.

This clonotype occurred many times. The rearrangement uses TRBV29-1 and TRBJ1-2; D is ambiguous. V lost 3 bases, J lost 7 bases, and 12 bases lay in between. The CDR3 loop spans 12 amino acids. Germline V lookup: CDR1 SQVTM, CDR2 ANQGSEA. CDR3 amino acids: CSVDVDFIGYTF. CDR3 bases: TGCAGCGTTGACGTGGACTTTATTGGCTACACCTTC.

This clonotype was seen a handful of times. CDR3 in DNA: TGTGCCAGCAGTTTAGAGGGCGGGAGACGGGATACGCAGTATTTT. Translated: CASSLEGGRRDTQYF. This sequence joins TRBV27 and TRBJ2-3; 7 nucleotides match TRBD2. This CDR3 has 15 residues. The V gene end was trimmed by 2 bases and the J gene end by 6 bases; junction bases not matched to a gene: 8. Germline CDR1 is MNHEY and CDR2 is SMNVEV (reference sequence).

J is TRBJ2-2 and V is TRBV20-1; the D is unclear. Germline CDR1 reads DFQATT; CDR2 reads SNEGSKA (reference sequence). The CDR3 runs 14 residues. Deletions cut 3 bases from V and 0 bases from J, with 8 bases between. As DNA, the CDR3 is TGCAGTGCTAGGCGGAGCGCGAACACCGGGGAGCTGTTTTTT. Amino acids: CSARRSANTGELFF.

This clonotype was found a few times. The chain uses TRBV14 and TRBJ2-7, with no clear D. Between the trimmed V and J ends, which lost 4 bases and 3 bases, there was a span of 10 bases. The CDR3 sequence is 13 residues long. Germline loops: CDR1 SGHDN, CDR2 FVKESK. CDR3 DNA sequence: TGTGCCAGCAGCCGGGGTAGTCTCTACGAGCAGTACTTC. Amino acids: CASSRGSLYEQYF.

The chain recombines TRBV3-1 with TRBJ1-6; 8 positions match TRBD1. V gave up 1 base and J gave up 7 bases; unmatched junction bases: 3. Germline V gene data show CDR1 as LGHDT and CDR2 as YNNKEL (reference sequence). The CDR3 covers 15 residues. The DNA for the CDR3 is TGTGCCAGCAGCCAAGGAGGACAGGGAAATTCACCCCTCCACTTT. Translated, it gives CASSQGGQGNSPLHF.

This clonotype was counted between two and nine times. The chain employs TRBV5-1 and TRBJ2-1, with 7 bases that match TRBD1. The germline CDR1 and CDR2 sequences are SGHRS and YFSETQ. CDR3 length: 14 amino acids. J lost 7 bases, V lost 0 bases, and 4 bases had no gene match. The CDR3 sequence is CASSLARQGNEQFF. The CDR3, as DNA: TGCGCCAGCAGCTTGGCCCGACAGGGAAATGAGCAGTTCTTC.

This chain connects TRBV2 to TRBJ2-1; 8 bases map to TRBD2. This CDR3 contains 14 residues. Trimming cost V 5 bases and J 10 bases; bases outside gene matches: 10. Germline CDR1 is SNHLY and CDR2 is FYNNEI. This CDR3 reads CASSTRILAGEQFF. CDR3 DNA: TGTGCCAGCAGTACGAGAATATTAGCGGGAGAGCAGTTCTTC.

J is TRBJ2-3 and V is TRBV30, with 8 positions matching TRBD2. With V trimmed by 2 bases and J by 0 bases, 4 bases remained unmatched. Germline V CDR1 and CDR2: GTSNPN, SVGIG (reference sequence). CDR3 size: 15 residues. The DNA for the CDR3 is TGTGCCTGGAGTAAAGCGGGGGCTAGCACAGATACGCAGTATTTT. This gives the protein CAWSKAGASTDTQYF.

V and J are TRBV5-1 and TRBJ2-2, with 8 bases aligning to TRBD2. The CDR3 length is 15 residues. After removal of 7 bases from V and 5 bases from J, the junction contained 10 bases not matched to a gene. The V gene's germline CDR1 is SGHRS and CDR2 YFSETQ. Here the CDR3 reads CASSEAGVMTGELFF. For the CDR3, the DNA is TGCGCCAGCTCTGAAGCGGGGGTGATGACCGGGGAGCTGTTTTTT. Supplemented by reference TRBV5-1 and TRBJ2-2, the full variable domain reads KAGVTQTPRYLIKTRGQQVTLSCSPISGHRSVSWYQQTPGQGLQFLFEYFSETQRNKGNFPGRFSGRQFSNSRSEMNVSTLELGDSALYLCASSEAGVMTGELFFGEGSRLTVL.

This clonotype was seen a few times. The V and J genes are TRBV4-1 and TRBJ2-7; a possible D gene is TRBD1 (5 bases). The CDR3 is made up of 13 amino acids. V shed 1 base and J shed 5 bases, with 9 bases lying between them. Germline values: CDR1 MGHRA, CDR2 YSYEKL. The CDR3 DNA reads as TGCGCCAGCAGCCAAGGACAGTTCCACGAGCAGTACTTC. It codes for CASSQGQFHEQYF.

DNA of the CDR3: TGTGCCAGCAGTTTGTCATACCCCCAAGAGACCCAGTACTTC. Protein sequence: CASSLSYPQETQYF. The chain couples TRBV12-3 or TRBV12-4 to TRBJ2-5; unclear D gene. The CDR3 consists of 14 residues. Trimming removed 3 bases at V and 1 base at J, with 9 bases between.

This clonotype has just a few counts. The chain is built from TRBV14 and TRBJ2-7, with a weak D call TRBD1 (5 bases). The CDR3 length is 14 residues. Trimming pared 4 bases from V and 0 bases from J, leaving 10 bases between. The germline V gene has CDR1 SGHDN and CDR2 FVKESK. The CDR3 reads CASSRDSLSYEQYF. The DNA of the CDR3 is TGTGCCAGCAGCCGTGACAGCCTCTCCTACGAGCAGTACTTC. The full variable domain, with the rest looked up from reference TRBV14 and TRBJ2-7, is EAGVTQFPSHSVIEKGQTVTLRCDPISGHDNLYWYRRVMGKEIKFLLHFVKESKQDESGMPNNRFLAERTGGTYSTLKVQPAELEDSGVYFCASSRDSLSYEQYFGPGTRLTVT.

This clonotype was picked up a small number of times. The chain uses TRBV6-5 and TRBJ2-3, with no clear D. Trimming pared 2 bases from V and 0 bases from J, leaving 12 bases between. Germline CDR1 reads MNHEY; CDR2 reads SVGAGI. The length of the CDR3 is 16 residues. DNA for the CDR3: TGTGCCAGCAGTTACAGTCCGGCATCTAGCACAGATACGCAGTATTTT. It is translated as CASSYSPASSTDTQYF.

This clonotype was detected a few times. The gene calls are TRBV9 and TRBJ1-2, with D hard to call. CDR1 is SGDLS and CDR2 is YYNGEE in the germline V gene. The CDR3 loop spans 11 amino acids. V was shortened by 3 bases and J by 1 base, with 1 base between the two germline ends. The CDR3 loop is CASSDNYGYTF. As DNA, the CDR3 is TGTGCCAGCAGCGATAACTATGGCTACACCTTC.

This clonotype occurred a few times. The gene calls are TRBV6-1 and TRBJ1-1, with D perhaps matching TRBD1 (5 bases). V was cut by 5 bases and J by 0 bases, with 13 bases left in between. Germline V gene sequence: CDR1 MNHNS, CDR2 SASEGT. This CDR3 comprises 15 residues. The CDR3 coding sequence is TGTGCCAGCAGTAGCCATACAGGTATGAACACTGAAGCTTTCTTT. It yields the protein CASSSHTGMNTEAFF.

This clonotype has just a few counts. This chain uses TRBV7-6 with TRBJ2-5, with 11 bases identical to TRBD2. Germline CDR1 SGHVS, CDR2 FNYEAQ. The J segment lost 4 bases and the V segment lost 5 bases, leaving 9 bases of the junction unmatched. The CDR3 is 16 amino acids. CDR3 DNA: TGTGCCAGCAGCGTCTATAGCGGGGGGGCCGGAGAGACCCAGTACTTC. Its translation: CASSVYSGGAGETQYF.

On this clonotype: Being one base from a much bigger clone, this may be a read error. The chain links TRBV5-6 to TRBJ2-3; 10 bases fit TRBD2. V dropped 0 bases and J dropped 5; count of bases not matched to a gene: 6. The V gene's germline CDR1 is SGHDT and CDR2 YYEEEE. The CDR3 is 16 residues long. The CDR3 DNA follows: TGTGCCAGCAGCTTGGGGTTGGGGACTAGCGTAGATACGCAGTATTTT. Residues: CASSLGLGTSVDTQYF.